Below are 11 T cell receptor beta chains sequenced from a single sample in a study of T cells in Graves' hyperthyroidism and ophthalmopathy. Amplification of TCR beta CDR3 regions used RNA as the template. The primer set for the first-round RT-PCR of the TCR CDR3 was HTBI. TCRdb redid the calling of the multiplex PCR reads with MiXCR, one entry per CDR3 protein. The data show fewer than 450,000 distinct CDR3 sequences, with about 17% seen just once and around a third held by the top ten. The sample consisted of blood. All receptors derive from a woman in her 30s with Graves' hyperthyroidism that later progressed to Graves' ophthalmopathy.

There are a few counts of this clonotype. A clone one base away is much larger, so this may be a read error. CDR3 sequence reads: CASSLMGPNTQYF. The CDR3 DNA sequence: TGTGCCAGCAGCTTAATGGGGCCTAATACGCAGTATTTT. The chain couples TRBV7-2 to TRBJ2-3, with D tentatively TRBD1 (5 bases). This CDR3 region has 13 residues. Germline CDR1 is SGHTA and CDR2 is FQGNSA. V was trimmed by 2 bases and J by 7 bases, leaving 10 bases between them.

The V call is TRBV20-1, the J call TRBJ2-7; maybe TRBD2 (6 bases). The CDR3 sequence is 15 residues long. V gave up 0 bases and J gave up 2 bases, with 14 bases separating them. Germline V gives CDR1 DFQATT, CDR2 SNEGSKA (reference sequence). Here the CDR3 DNA reads TGCAGTGCTAGAGATACCAGCGGGTACACCTACGAGCAGTACTTC. It yields the protein CSARDTSGYTYEQYF.

The chain joins TRBV18 to TRBJ1-2; 10 bases fit TRBD1. V shed 3 bases and J 6 bases; nucleotides not matched to a gene: 4. The CDR3 sequence is 14 residues long. CDR1 and CDR2 (germline): KGHSH, LQKENI. This CDR3 is CASSPTGTGDGYTF. The CDR3 bases are TGTGCCAGCTCACCTACCGGGACAGGGGATGGCTACACCTTC.

This clonotype was seen repeatedly, ten times or more. The chain is built from TRBV6-5 and TRBJ2-7, with D tentatively TRBD1 (6 bases). The CDR3 runs 13 residues. The germline V gene has CDR1 MNHEY and CDR2 SVGAGI. V lost 0 bases, J lost 6 bases, and 9 bases lay in between. Here the CDR3 DNA reads TGTGCCAGCAGTTACTCCCCAGGGGCCGAGCAGTACTTC. It translates to CASSYSPGAEQYF.

At least ten counts were recorded for this clonotype. This chain connects TRBV28 to TRBJ1-5, with D maybe TRBD1 (5 bases). V was cut by 5 bases and J by 6 bases, with 20 bases left in between. Looked up from germline, CDR1 is MDHEN and CDR2 is SYDVKM. The CDR3 has 16 amino acids. This CDR3 is CASSPQGWTLGQPQHF. The CDR3 DNA sequence: TGTGCCAGCAGTCCCCAGGGATGGACTTTGGGTCAGCCCCAGCATTTT. Complete variable domain (other parts from reference TRBV28 and TRBJ1-5): DVKVTQSSRYLVKRTGEKVFLECVQDMDHENMFWYRQDPGLGLRLIYFSYDVKMKEKGDIPEGYSVSREKKERFSLILESASTNQTSMYLCASSPQGWTLGQPQHFGDGTRLSIL.

This chain joins TRBV7-8 and TRBJ2-5; 7 bases line up with TRBD1. V trimming: 5 bases; J trimming: 3 bases; junction bases outside the gene matches: 6. The CDR3 covers 14 residues. Germline assignment: CDR1 SGHVS and CDR2 FQNEAQ. The CDR3 here is CASSRQGVEETQYF. In DNA, the CDR3 is TGTGCCAGCAGCAGACAGGGCGTGGAAGAGACCCAGTACTTC.

This clonotype appeared many times. This sequence joins TRBV7-6 and TRBJ2-1; D assignment may be TRBD1 or TRBD2 (5 bases each). Trimming pared 1 base from V and 5 bases from J, leaving 12 bases between. This CDR3 is 15 amino acids long. The V gene's germline CDR1 is SGHVS and CDR2 FNYEAQ. The CDR3 here is CASSLGDGRNNEQFF. The CDR3 DNA reads as TGTGCCAGCAGCTTAGGGGACGGGCGAAACAATGAGCAGTTCTTC.

Only a few counts were recorded for this clonotype. CDR3 coding DNA: TGTGCCAGCAGTTTACATCATAACACTGAAGCTTTCTTT. Its protein product is CASSLHHNTEAFF. The V call is TRBV28, the J call TRBJ1-1; D unresolved. V lost 2 bases, J lost 2 bases, and 6 bases lay in between. This CDR3 is built from 13 residues. Germline V gene data show CDR1 as MDHEN and CDR2 as SYDVKM.

V is TRBV27 and J is TRBJ2-3, with 10 bases aligning to TRBD2. This CDR3 has 16 residues. The germline V gene encodes CDR1 MNHEY and CDR2 SMNVEV (reference sequence). V was clipped by 5 bases and J by 2 bases; unmatched bases: 7. CDR3 region: CASSQLAGGATDTQYF. The DNA for the CDR3 is TGTGCCAGCAGTCAGTTAGCGGGAGGAGCCACAGATACGCAGTATTTT.

Comment on this clonotype: Given a much more abundant clone one base away, this may be a read error. V and J are TRBV29-1 and TRBJ2-3, with TRBD1 matching over 10 bases. The junction had 11 bases not matched to a gene; V was cut back by 7 bases and J by 7 bases. The CDR3 contains 14 residues. Germline CDR1 SQVTM, CDR2 ANQGSEA. The CDR3 region has the DNA TGCAGCGCAGGGACAGGGGTTCTCGCAAATACGCAGTATTTT. Encoded protein: CSAGTGVLANTQYF.

The rearrangement joins TRBV5-6 to TRBJ2-1, with 7 bases fitting TRBD2. The V gene end was trimmed by 4 bases and the J gene end by 0 bases; junction bases not matched to a gene: 10. This CDR3 spans 17 amino acids. Per germline, CDR1 SGHDT and CDR2 YYEEEE. This chain's CDR3 is CASSPPASGGSYNEQFF. The CDR3 DNA follows: TGTGCCAGCAGCCCCCCAGCTAGCGGTGGCTCCTACAATGAGCAGTTCTTC.